This T cell receptor beta chain was obtained from a study of CXCR3-negative and CXCR3-positive naive CD8 T cells. Study-wide results and limits: Because surface CD5 did not distinguish the naive subsets, TCR strength was inferred from TRB CDR3 properties. Compared with CXCR3-negative naive cells, CXCR3-positive naive cells showed more hydrophobic TRB CDR3s.

Libraries of TRB cDNA were made by 5' RACE and carried UMIs. Each CDR3 protein gets one entry in TCRdb, which reprocessed the 5' RACE reads and gives no DNA. The sample table sets out over 100,000 distinct CDR3 sequences. Per germline, CDR1 SQVTM and CDR2 ANQGSEA. The CDR3 has 13 amino acids. As regards this clonotype: Its target is not known.

The rearrangement joins TRBV29-1 to TRBJ2-7; TCRdb selects TRBD1, and the lack of DNA leaves this call unchecked. Sequencing was performed on naive CXCR3+ CD8+ T cells from blood. Noted subset: CD45RO-CCR7+CD27+CD95- naive CD8+ T cells expressing CXCR3 (TNR3+). This receptor was identified in a human donor in good health. Some clones in this sample may be carry-over from other donors' samples. The chain's CDR3 is CSVLAGGIYEQYF.